This T cell receptor beta chain originates from a study of T-cell memory formation after mild COVID-19. Overall study findings and caveats: In pre-infection memory, a portion of responding clones appeared, which suggested that cross-reactive memory joined.

The CDR3 is made up of 15 amino acids. V lost 5 bases, J lost 7 bases, and 12 bases stayed unmatched. CDR1 is SGHTA, CDR2 FQGTGA, per germline. This clonotype was seen a handful of times. Antigen: not known. A single record per CDR3 protein comes from TCRdb applying MiXCR to the 5' RACE reads. In the table there are approximately 270,000 distinct CDR3 sequences, about 17% of which are singletons. The sample was PBMCs or a T cell subset sorted from them (not recorded which). The chain has TRBV7-3 and TRBJ2-3; 7 nucleotides line up with TRBD2. This sequence was found in a man aged 18 to 29 who had mild COVID-19 (a few samples of this study predate the infection). Cell type and time point are not known. CDR3 sequence: CASSPRGEGVYTQYF. The CDR3 DNA sequence: TGTGCCAGCAGCCCCCGTGGGGAGGGAGTGTATACGCAGTATTTT.